The rows below give T cell receptor beta chains drawn from one sample of a study of T cell repertoires in cytomegalovirus infection. TCRdb recomputed calls from the reads with MiXCR, one row per CDR3 protein. The sample lists about 51,000 distinct CDR3 sequences, around 20% occurring once. Antigen specificity for these receptors is unknown. The material sequenced was CD8+ T cells from cultured PBMCs, taken from culture after CMV antigen stimulation. Receptor source: a human donor in good health (CMV status not recorded). Some clones in this sample may be carry-over from other donors' samples. Each CDR3 is given with its conserved first and last residue. A D gene is named only where the DNA matches it firmly. Size tells how often a clone was seen (once, few, many) or the class of an expanded clone, and some rows leave it out.

CDR3 length,clone size,V gene,J gene,D gene,CDR3 protein,CDR3 DNA
13,few,TRBV27,TRBJ2-5,.,CASSFYGPETQYF,TGTGCCAGCAGTTTCTACGGTCCAGAGACCCAGTACTTC
13,few,TRBV12-3/TRBV12-4,TRBJ2-2,.,CATGQGFTGELFF,TGTGCCACCGGCCAGGGGTTTACCGGGGAGCTGTTTTTT
17,.,TRBV28,TRBJ2-5,TRBD2,CASSFPRSGDIQETQYF,TGTGCCAGCAGTTTCCCCAGGAGCGGGGATATTCAAGAGACCCAGTACTTC
14,.,TRBV18,TRBJ2-7,.,CASSPGQGPHEQYF,TGTGCCAGCTCACCCGGCCAGGGGCCCCACGAGCAGTACTTC
12,many,TRBV19,TRBJ1-5,.,CASSIGNQPQHF,TGTGCCAGTAGTATAGGCAATCAGCCCCAGCATTTT
14,few,TRBV11-2,TRBJ2-3,.,CASSPREPPDTQYF,TGTGCCAGCAGCCCCCGGGAGCCCCCAGATACGCAGTATTTT
18,.,TRBV11-2,TRBJ1-1,.,CASSPRFESKGMNTEAFF,TGTGCCAGCAGCCCCCGATTCGAGTCGAAGGGCATGAACACTGAAGCTTTCTTT
19,.,TRBV7-6,TRBJ2-4,TRBD2,CASSWLERGESVAKNIQYF,TGTGCCAGCAGCTGGCTCGAGCGGGGGGAGAGTGTGGCCAAAAACATTCAGTACTTC
14,few,TRBV7-2,TRBJ1-5,TRBD1,CASSLTGDNQPQHF,TGTGCCAGCAGTTTAACAGGGGACAATCAGCCCCAGCATTTT
15,.,TRBV20-1,TRBJ2-7,TRBD2,CSARGRLAGSYEQYF,TGCAGTGCTAGAGGGCGACTAGCGGGCTCCTACGAGCAGTACTTC
12,few,TRBV9,TRBJ2-3,.,CASSTHTDTQYF,TGTGCCAGCAGCACTCACACAGATACGCAGTATTTT
15,.,TRBV27,TRBJ2-1,.,CASSLSLALYNEQFF,TGTGCCAGCAGTTTGTCTTTAGCCCTCTACAATGAGCAGTTCTTC
16,few,TRBV7-2,TRBJ2-1,TRBD1,CASSPHKETGHRWQFF,TGTGCCAGCAGCCCGCACAAGGAGACAGGGCACCGATGGCAGTTCTTC
15,.,TRBV7-8,TRBJ1-5,.,CASSLGQLSNQPQHF,TGTGCCAGCAGCTTAGGACAGCTGAGCAATCAGCCCCAGCATTTT
12,.,TRBV29-1,TRBJ1-1,.,CSVEGKNTEAFF,TGCAGCGTTGAAGGCAAGAACACTGAAGCTTTCTTT
14,few,TRBV20-1,TRBJ2-1,TRBD2,CSALAGGRENEQFF,TGTAGTGCCCTAGCGGGGGGGAGGGAAAATGAGCAGTTCTTC
16,.,TRBV7-9,TRBJ2-7,.,CASSFPPGMGIGEQYF,TGTGCCAGCAGCTTCCCCCCGGGTATGGGGATAGGGGAGCAGTACTTC
16,.,TRBV2,TRBJ2-3,TRBD1,CASLGQGAQITDTQYF,TGTGCCAGCTTGGGACAGGGGGCCCAAATCACAGATACGCAGTATTTT
15,.,TRBV6-6,TRBJ1-5,.,CASSYGQYSNQPQHF,TGTGCCAGCAGTTACGGACAGTATAGCAATCAGCCCCAGCATTTT
13,.,TRBV14,TRBJ1-2,.,CASSLGERYGYTF,TGTGCCAGCAGCCTCGGGGAACGCTATGGCTACACCTTC
13,.,TRBV4-1,TRBJ1-1,.,CASSSGLNTEAFF,TGCGCCAGCAGCAGCGGTTTGAACACTGAAGCTTTCTTT
14,few,TRBV4-1,TRBJ2-3,.,CASSPGLRTDTQYF,TGCGCCAGCAGCCCCGGGCTCCGCACAGATACGCAGTATTTT
16,few,TRBV4-2,TRBJ2-1,.,CASSQHRDYILQGQFF,TGTGCCAGCAGCCAACACCGGGACTACATCCTACAGGGGCAGTTCTTC
14,.,TRBV5-1,TRBJ2-7,.,CASSFRASRDEQYF,TGCGCCAGCAGCTTCAGGGCCTCGAGGGACGAGCAGTACTTC
16,few,TRBV4-3,TRBJ2-5,TRBD1,CASSHAPDRDAETQYF,TGCGCCAGCAGCCATGCCCCCGACAGGGACGCGGAGACCCAGTACTTC
14,.,TRBV7-8,TRBJ1-1,.,CASSFRGSGTEAFF,TGTGCCAGCAGCTTCAGGGGTTCGGGAACTGAAGCTTTCTTT
12,few,TRBV7-2,TRBJ2-7,.,CASSLGDQGQYF,TGTGCCAGCAGCTTAGGGGACCAGGGGCAGTACTTC
17,medium-sized,TRBV6-5,TRBJ1-1,.,CASSYRVSEIMNTEAFF,TGTGCCAGCAGTTACCGAGTCTCGGAGATAATGAACACTGAAGCTTTCTTT
16,.,TRBV25-1,TRBJ2-3,.,CASSEWESTSTDTQYF,TGTGCCAGCAGTGAATGGGAAAGTACTAGCACAGATACGCAGTATTTT
12,many,TRBV7-2,TRBJ2-7,.,CASSLGFAEQYF,TGTGCCAGCAGCTTAGGGTTTGCGGAGCAGTACTTC
14,.,TRBV29-1,TRBJ2-1,TRBD1,CSAAGTGVGNEQFF,TGCAGCGCCGCCGGGACAGGGGTGGGCAATGAGCAGTTCTTC
15,.,TRBV6-5,TRBJ1-1,.,CASSYKGRVNTEAFF,TGTGCCAGCAGTTACAAGGGGAGGGTGAACACTGAAGCTTTCTTT
17,few,TRBV7-2,TRBJ2-5,TRBD2,CASSLEGRLAVQETQYF,TGTGCCAGCAGCTTAGAGGGGAGACTAGCGGTACAAGAGACCCAGTACTTC
15,.,TRBV7-8,TRBJ2-1,.,CASALAHGGYNEQFF,TGTGCCAGCGCCCTGGCCCACGGCGGCTACAATGAGCAGTTCTTC
14,few,TRBV28,TRBJ2-2,.,CASSLTELTGELFF,TGTGCCAGCAGTCTGACCGAACTCACCGGGGAGCTGTTTTTT
11,.,TRBV6-5,TRBJ2-1,.,CASHQWDEQFF,TGTGCCAGCCACCAATGGGATGAGCAGTTCTTC
13,.,TRBV7-2,TRBJ1-2,.,CASSLGTSYGYTF,TGTGCCAGCAGCTTAGGGACATCCTATGGCTACACCTTC
16,.,TRBV4-3,TRBJ1-1,TRBD1,CASSQDPRGPNTEAFF,TGCGCCAGCAGCCAAGATCCCAGGGGGCCTAACACTGAAGCTTTCTTT
15,.,TRBV9,TRBJ1-5,.,CASSVGGNSNQPQHF,TGTGCCAGCAGCGTAGGCGGGAATAGCAATCAGCCCCAGCATTTT
14,.,TRBV6-2/TRBV6-3,TRBJ2-7,TRBD1,CASSSGQGSHEQYF,TGTGCCAGCAGCTCGGGACAGGGGTCCCACGAGCAGTACTTC
13,few,TRBV7-9,TRBJ1-1,.,CASSLGGDTEAFF,TGTGCCAGCAGCTTAGGTGGGGACACTGAAGCTTTCTTT
15,few,TRBV7-8,TRBJ2-1,.,CASSLPTDWNNEQFF,TGTGCCAGCAGCCTCCCCACGGACTGGAACAATGAGCAGTTCTTC
15,few,TRBV6-8,TRBJ2-2,TRBD2,CASSFSGGSTGELFF,TGTGCCAGCAGTTTTAGCGGGGGGTCCACCGGGGAGCTGTTTTTT
14,many,TRBV7-9,TRBJ1-6,TRBD1,CASSRPGQFLPLHF,TGTGCCAGCAGTCGACCGGGACAGTTTTTACCCCTCCACTTT
13,.,TRBV5-6,TRBJ1-2,.,CASNSGGGNGYTF,TGTGCCAGCAACTCGGGGGGGGGCAATGGCTACACCTTC
15,few,TRBV5-1,TRBJ2-1,.,CASSPPADPHNEQFF,TGCGCCAGCAGCCCCCCGGCTGATCCCCACAATGAGCAGTTCTTC
15,many,TRBV7-2,TRBJ2-3,.,CASSLVPSLTDTQYF,TGTGCCAGCAGCTTAGTACCCTCCCTAACAGATACGCAGTATTTT
15,few,TRBV12-3/TRBV12-4,TRBJ2-2,.,CASRLLDSKAGELFF,TGTGCCAGCAGGCTTCTCGACAGTAAGGCCGGGGAGCTGTTTTTT
13,.,TRBV7-6,TRBJ2-7,.,CASSPARGVEQYF,TGTGCCAGCAGTCCCGCGCGCGGGGTCGAGCAGTACTTC
15,.,TRBV27,TRBJ1-6,.,CASSSLAVYNSPLHF,TGTGCCAGCAGTTCCCTGGCAGTCTATAATTCACCCCTCCACTTT
12,.,TRBV19,TRBJ2-5,.,CASSIGWGTQYF,TGTGCCAGTAGTATAGGCTGGGGGACCCAGTACTTC
15,few,TRBV13,TRBJ2-1,TRBD1,CASTSTGDAYNEQFF,TGTGCCAGCACCAGCACAGGGGATGCCTACAATGAGCAGTTCTTC
16,medium-sized,TRBV7-9,TRBJ2-1,.,CASSPTGTSYYNEQFF,TGTGCCAGCAGCCCTACCGGGACTTCCTACTACAATGAGCAGTTCTTC
17,.,TRBV7-8,TRBJ2-7,TRBD2,CASSIRPTSGSSYEQYF,TGTGCCAGCAGCATACGGCCGACTAGCGGGAGCTCCTACGAGCAGTACTTC
12,few,TRBV6-1,TRBJ2-3,.,CASSERPDTQYF,TGTGCCAGCAGTGAAAGACCAGATACGCAGTATTTT
12,.,TRBV20-1,TRBJ1-2,.,CSARTVNYGYTF,TGCAGTGCAAGGACAGTGAACTATGGCTACACCTTC
14,.,TRBV7-2,TRBJ1-1,.,CASSLWAMSTEAFF,TGTGCCAGCAGCTTATGGGCCATGAGCACTGAAGCTTTCTTT
14,many,TRBV7-8,TRBJ2-5,.,CASSPAGQQETQYF,TGTGCCAGCAGCCCGGCGGGACAGCAAGAGACCCAGTACTTC
16,few,TRBV4-2,TRBJ2-6,.,CASSQDMASGANVLTF,TGTGCCAGCAGCCAAGATATGGCTTCTGGGGCCAACGTCCTGACTTTC